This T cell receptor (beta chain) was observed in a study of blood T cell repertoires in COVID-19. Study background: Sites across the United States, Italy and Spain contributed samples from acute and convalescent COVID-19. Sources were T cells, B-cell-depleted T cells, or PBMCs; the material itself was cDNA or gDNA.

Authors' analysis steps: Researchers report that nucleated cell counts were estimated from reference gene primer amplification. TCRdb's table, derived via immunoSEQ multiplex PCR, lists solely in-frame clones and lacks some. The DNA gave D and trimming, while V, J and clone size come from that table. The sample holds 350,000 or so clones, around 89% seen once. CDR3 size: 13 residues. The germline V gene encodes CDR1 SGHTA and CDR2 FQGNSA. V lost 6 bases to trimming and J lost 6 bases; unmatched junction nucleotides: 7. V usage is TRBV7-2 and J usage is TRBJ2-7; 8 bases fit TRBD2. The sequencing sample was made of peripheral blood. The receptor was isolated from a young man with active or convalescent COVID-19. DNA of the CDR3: TGTGCCAGCAGTACCGGGGCGGGGGGCGAGCAGTACTTC. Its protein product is CASSTGAGGEQYF.